This T cell receptor (beta chain) stems from a study of tissue T cells after allogeneic stem cell transplantation. As regards this clone: Antigen unknown. Here the gene names and germline are mouse.

Sequencing of TCRbeta CDR3 at survey depth gave sequences and template counts. Sequenced by immunoSEQ multiplex PCR; TCRdb stores in-frame clones only, minus some. Here the sample spans several thousand clones, approximately 41% being singletons. The time point denotes: mouse harvest day 14 after allogeneic transplant. Each mouse received 10^7 T-cell-depleted marrow cells plus 10^6 splenic CD5+ T cells by tail vein. Findings and caveats of the study: Anatomically similar tissues had similar TCR repertoires within each patient.

This TCR came from a female BALB/c mouse given C57BL/6 T cells with graft-versus-host disease after an allogeneic hematopoietic cell transplant. The specimen was gut tissue.

The CDR3 loop reads CASSQERLGGAETLYF. CDR3 bases read: TGTGCCAGCAGCCAAGAAAGACTGGGGGGTGCAGAAACGCTGTAT. The chain combines TRBV5 with TRBJ2-3, with 9 bases identical to TRBD2. The CDR3 is cut off 1 residue early in the read; its end comes from the germline J gene. The CDR3 is made up of 16 amino acids. V dropped 0 bases and J dropped 1; count of bases not matched to a gene: 2. Germline loops: CDR1 LGHNA, CDR2 YNLKQL (reference sequence).